This T cell receptor (beta chain) comes out of a study of blood T cell repertoires in COVID-19. Turning to the study itself: Researchers got acute and convalescent COVID-19 samples from the United States, Italy and Spain. In each case, the material was cDNA or gDNA derived from T cells, B-cell-depleted T cells, or PBMCs.

This clone has just one count. Trimming cost V 4 bases and J 7 bases; bases outside gene matches: 10. There are 15 residues in the CDR3. Germline CDR1 is SGHRS and CDR2 is YFSETQ. As processed by the authors: Amplification with reference gene primers provided the estimates of nucleated cell counts. Libraries were prepared by immunoSEQ multiplex PCR; TCRdb keeps only in-frame clonotypes and omits some of them. Clone size and the V and J calls come from that table; the DNA yielded D and trimming. The sample holds 200,000 to 250,000 clones, around nine tenths seen once. The J gene is TRBJ1-4, the V gene TRBV5-1; 7 positions match TRBD1. The clonotype was recovered from a woman aged 60-75 years who had recovered from COVID-19. The specimen sequenced was peripheral blood. The CDR3 spells CASSGPGTEIEKLFF. The CDR3 DNA reads as TGCGCCAGCAGCGGTCCGGGGACAGAGATTGAAAAACTGTTTTTT.